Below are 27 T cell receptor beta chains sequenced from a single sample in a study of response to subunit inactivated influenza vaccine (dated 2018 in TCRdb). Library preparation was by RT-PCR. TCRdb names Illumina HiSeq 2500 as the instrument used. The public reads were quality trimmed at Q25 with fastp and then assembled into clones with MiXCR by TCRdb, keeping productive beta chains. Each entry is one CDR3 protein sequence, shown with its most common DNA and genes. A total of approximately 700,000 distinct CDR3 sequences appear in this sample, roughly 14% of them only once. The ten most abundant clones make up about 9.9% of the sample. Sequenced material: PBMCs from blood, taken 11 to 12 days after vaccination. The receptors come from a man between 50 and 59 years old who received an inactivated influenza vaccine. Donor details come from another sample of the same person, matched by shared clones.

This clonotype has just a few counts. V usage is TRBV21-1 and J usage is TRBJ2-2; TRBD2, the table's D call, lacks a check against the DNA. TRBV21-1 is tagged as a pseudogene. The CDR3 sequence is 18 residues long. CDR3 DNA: TGTGCCAGCAGCAAAGATGTCACCTTACTAGCGGGAGGGCTTCGGCTGTTTTTT. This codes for CASSKDVTLLAGGLRLFF.

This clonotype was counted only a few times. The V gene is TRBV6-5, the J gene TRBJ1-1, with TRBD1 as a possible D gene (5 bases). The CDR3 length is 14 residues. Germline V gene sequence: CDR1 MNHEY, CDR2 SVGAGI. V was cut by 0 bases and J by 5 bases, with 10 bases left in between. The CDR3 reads CASSYSGVGTEAFF. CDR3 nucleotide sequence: TGTGCCAGCAGTTACTCGGGGGTCGGGACTGAAGCTTTCTTT.

The CDR3 sequence is CASSPQPLARNTGELFF. The CDR3 DNA sequence: TGTGCCAGCAGCCCCCAGCCCCTAGCTCGAAACACCGGGGAGCTGTTTTTT. V is TRBV4-2 and J is TRBJ2-2; TRBD2 might be the D (5 bases). Germline CDR1 LGHNA, CDR2 YNFKEQ. The CDR3 spans 17 residues. V was shortened by 4 bases and J by 2 bases, with 17 bases between the two germline ends.

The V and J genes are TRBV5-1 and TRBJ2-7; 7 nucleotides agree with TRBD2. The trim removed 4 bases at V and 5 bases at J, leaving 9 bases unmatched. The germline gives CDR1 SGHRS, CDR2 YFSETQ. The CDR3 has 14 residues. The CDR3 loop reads CASSPWEGSNEQYF. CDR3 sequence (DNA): TGCGCCAGCAGCCCATGGGAGGGTTCGAACGAGCAGTACTTC.

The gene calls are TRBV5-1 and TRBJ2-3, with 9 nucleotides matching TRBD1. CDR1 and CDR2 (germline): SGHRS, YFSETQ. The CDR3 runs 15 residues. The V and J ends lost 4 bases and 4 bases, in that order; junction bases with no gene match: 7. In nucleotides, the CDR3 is TGCGCCAGCAGCAATAGGACAGGGGTGGCAGATACGCAGTATTTT. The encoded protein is CASSNRTGVADTQYF.

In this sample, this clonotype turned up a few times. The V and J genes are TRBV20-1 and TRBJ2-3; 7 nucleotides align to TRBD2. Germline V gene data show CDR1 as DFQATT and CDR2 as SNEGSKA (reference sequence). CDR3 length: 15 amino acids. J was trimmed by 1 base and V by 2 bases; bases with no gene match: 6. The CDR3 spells CSARTASGRTDTQYF. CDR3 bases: TGCAGTGCTAGAACGGCTAGCGGTCGCACAGATACGCAGTATTTT.

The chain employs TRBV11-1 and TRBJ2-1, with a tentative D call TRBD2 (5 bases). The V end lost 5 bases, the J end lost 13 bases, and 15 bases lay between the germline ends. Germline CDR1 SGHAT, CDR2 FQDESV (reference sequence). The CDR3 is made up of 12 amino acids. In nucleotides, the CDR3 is TGTGCCAGCAGCCATTCGGGGAGTCCTCAGTTCTTC. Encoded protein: CASSHSGSPQFF.

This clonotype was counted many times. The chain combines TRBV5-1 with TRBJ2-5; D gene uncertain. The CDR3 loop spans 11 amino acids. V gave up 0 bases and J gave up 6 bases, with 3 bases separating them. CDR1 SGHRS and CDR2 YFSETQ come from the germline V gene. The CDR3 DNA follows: TGCGCCAGCAGCTTGGAACAGACCCAGTACTTC. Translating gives CASSLEQTQYF.

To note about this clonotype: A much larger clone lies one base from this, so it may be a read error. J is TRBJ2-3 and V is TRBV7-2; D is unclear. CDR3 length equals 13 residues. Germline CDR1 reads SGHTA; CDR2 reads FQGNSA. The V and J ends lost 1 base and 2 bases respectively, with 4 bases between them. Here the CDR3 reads CASSLDDTDTQYF. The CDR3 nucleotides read TGTGCCAGCAGCTTAGATGACACAGATACGCAGTATTTT.

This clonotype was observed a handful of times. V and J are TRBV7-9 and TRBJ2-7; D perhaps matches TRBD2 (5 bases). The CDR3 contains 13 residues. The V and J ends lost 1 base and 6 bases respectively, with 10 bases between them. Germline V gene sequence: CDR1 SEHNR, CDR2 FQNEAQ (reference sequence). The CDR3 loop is CASSLGTTTEQYF. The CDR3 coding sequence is TGTGCCAGCAGCTTAGGGACGACTACCGAGCAGTACTTC.

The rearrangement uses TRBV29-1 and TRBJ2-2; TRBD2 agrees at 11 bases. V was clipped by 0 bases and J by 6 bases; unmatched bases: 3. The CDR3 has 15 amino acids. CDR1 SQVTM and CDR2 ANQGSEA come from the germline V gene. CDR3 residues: CSVEDLLAGAGELFF. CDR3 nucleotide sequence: TGCAGCGTTGAAGATCTACTAGCGGGAGCCGGGGAGCTGTTTTTT.

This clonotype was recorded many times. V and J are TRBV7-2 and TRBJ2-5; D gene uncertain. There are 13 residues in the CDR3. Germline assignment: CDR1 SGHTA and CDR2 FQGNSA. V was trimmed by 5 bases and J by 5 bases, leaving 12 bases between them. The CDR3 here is CASSRVARETQYF. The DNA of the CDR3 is TGTGCCAGCAGCCGAGTAGCTCGGGAGACCCAGTACTTC.

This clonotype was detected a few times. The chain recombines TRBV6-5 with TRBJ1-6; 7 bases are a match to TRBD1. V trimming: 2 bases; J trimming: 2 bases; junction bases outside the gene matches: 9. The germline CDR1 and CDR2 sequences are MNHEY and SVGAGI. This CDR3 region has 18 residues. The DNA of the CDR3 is TGTGCCAGCAGTTACCGGCCCCAGGGGGACACCTATAATTCACCCCTCCACTTT. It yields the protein CASSYRPQGDTYNSPLHF.

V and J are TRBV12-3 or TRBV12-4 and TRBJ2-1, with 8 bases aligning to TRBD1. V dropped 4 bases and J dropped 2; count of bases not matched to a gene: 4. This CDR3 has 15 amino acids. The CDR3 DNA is TGTGCCAGCAGTTATACAGGGGGAACCTACAATGAGCAGTTCTTC. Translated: CASSYTGGTYNEQFF.

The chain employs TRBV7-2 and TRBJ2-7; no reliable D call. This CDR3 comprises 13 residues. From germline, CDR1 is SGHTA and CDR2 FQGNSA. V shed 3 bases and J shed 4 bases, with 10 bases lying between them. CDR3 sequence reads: CASSLMDGYEQYF. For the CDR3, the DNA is TGTGCCAGCAGCTTGATGGACGGTTACGAGCAGTACTTC.

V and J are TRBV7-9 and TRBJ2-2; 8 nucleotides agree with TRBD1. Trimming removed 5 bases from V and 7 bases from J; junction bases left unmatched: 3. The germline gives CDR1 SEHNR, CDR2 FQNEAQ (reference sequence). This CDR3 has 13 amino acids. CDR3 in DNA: TGTGCCAGCAGCCTACAGGGGGTCGGGGAGCTGTTTTTT. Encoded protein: CASSLQGVGELFF.

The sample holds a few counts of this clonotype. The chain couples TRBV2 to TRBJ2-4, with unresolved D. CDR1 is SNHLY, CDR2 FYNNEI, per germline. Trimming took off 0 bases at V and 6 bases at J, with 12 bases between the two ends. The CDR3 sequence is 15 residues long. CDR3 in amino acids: CASSEASGWGNIQYF. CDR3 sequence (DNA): TGTGCCAGCAGTGAAGCTTCGGGCTGGGGAAACATTCAGTACTTC.

The chain's CDR3 is CASSQAAGGTRGSEQYF. CDR3 bases: TGCGCCAGCAGCCAAGCAGCGGGGGGTACCCGGGGGTCCGAGCAGTACTTC. The V call is TRBV4-1, the J call TRBJ2-7, with 9 bases lining up with TRBD2. J lost 6 bases, V lost 1 base, and 13 bases had no gene match. The germline gives CDR1 MGHRA, CDR2 YSYEKL. The CDR3 is 17 residues long.

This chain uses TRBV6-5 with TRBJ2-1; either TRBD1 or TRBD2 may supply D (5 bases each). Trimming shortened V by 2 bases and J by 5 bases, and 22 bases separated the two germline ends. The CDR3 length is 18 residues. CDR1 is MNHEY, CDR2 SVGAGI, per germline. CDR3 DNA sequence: TGTGCCAGCAGTTACACACCGCCCATTGGGACGGATAACAATGAGCAGTTCTTC. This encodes CASSYTPPIGTDNNEQFF.

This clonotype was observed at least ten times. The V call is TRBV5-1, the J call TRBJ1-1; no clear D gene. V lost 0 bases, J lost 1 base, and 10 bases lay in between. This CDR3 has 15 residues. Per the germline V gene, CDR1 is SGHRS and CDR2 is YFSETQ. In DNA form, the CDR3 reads TGCGCCAGCAGCTTGGCGTTCTATGGGAACACTGAAGCTTTCTTT. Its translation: CASSLAFYGNTEAFF.

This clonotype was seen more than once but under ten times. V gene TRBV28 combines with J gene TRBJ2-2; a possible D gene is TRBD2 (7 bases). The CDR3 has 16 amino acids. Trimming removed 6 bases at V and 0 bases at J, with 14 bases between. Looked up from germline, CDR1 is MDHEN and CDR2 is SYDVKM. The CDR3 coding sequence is TGTGCCAGCAGGCCGGGGGGCAGGACGAACACCGGGGAGCTGTTTTTT. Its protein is CASRPGGRTNTGELFF.

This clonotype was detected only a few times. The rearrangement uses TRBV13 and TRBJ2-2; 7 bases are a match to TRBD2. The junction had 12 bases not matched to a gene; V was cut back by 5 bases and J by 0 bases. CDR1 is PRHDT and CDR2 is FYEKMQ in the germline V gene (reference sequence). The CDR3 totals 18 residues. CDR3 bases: TGTGCCAGCAGCCAAATCTCCTGGGGGGGGGCGAACACCGGGGAGCTGTTTTTT. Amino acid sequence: CASSQISWGGANTGELFF. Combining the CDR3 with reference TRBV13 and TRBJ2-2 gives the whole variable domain AAGVIQSPRHLIKEKRETATLKCYPIPRHDTVYWYQQGPGQDPQFLISFYEKMQSDKGSIPDRFSAQQFSDYHSELNMSSLELGDSALYFCASSQISWGGANTGELFFGEGSRLTVL.

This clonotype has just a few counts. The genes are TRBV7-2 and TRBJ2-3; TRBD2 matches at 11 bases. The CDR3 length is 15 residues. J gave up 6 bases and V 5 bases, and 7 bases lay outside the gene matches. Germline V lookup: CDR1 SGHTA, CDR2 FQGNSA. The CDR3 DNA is TGTGCCAGCAGCCAGAGTAGCGGGAGGGTGGATACGCAGTATTTT. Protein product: CASSQSSGRVDTQYF.

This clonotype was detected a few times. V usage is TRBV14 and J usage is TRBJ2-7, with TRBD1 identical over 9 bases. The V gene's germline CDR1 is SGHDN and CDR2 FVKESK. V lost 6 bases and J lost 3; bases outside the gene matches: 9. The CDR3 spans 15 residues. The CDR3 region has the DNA TGTGCCAGCAGTCGCCCTCGACAGGGGGTCTACGAGCAGTACTTC. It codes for CASSRPRQGVYEQYF.

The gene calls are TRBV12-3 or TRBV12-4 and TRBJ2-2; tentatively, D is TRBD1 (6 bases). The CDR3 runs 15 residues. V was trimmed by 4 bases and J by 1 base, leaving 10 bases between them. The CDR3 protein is CASSWTAGNTGELFF. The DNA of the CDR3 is TGTGCCAGCAGTTGGACAGCAGGGAACACCGGGGAGCTGTTTTTT.

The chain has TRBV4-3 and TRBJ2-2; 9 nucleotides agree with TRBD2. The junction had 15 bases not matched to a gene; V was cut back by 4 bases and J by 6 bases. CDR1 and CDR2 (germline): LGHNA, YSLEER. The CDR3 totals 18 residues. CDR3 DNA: TGCGCCAGCAGCCCCCTGAGTGGGGCTAGCGGGGTTTCCGGGGAGCTGTTTTTT. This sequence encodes CASSPLSGASGVSGELFF.

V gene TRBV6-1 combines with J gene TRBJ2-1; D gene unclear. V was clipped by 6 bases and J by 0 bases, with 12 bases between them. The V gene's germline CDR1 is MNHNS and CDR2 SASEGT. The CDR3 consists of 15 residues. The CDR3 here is CASSQDGYSYNEQFF. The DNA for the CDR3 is TGTGCCAGCAGCCAGGACGGGTACTCCTACAATGAGCAGTTCTTC.